This T cell receptor (beta chain) emerged from a study of T cell repertoires in cytomegalovirus infection. Study in general: From public TCR beta signatures came an indication of both CMV infection and matching HLA type.

With regard to this clonotype: What it binds is not known.

General study results and limits: Cumulated frequencies of public TCR beta families served to identify carriers of CMV plus the relevant HLA. HLA-C-restricted CMV-specific TCR beta clonotypes prevailed in the ex vivo response.

TCRdb reanalysed the reads using MiXCR and keeps one entry per CDR3 protein. The profile shows 450,000 to 600,000 distinct CDR3 sequences, 11% of them singletons. V lost 6 bases, J lost 5 bases, and 10 bases stayed unmatched. Germline loops: CDR1 MNHEY, CDR2 SMNVEV (reference sequence). This CDR3 region has 15 residues. This chain links TRBV27 with TRBJ2-7; 10 bases agree with TRBD2. The sample taken for sequencing was PBMCs. This receptor was obtained from a human donor in good health (CMV status not recorded). Some clones in this sample may be carry-over from other donors' samples. In DNA form, the CDR3 reads TGTGCCAGCAGCGGTTATAGCGGGAGGCGGGACGAGCAGTACTTC. It encodes CASSGYSGRRDEQYF.